This TCR beta chain was captured by sequencing in a study of Ad26.COV2.S vaccination and SARS-CoV-2 variants. Overall study: Participant was drawn from the COV1001 Ad26.COV2.S trial arm.

CDR1 is LNHDA and CDR2 is SQIVND in the germline V gene (reference sequence). The CDR3 consists of 15 residues. V trimming: 6 bases; J trimming: 1 base; junction bases outside the gene matches: 5. This clone was detected once. The data were produced by immunoSEQ multiplex PCR, yet TCRdb's version contains in-frame clones alone and is incomplete. The table records around 300,000 clones, 88% of them present only once. As for treatment: 19 received Ad26.COV2.S at low or high dose, single or two shots; about 5 received placebo; per-sample allocation not given. Vaccine and placebo recipients were sampled on day 63 after the first injection.

The rearrangement uses TRBV19 and TRBJ1-5, with 8 bases fitting TRBD1. Sequences were derived from peripheral blood, sampled in a trial of Ad26.COV2.S vaccine versus placebo. This receptor was taken from a person between 18 and 59 years old who received the Ad26.COV2.S COVID-19 vaccine or a placebo. CDR3: CASSLTGVSNQPQHF. For the CDR3, the DNA is TGTGCCAGTAGCCTGACAGGGGTGAGCAATCAGCCCCAGCATTTT.